What follows are 9 T cell receptor beta chains derived from one specimen sequenced in a study of identical twins. From the 5' RACE reads, TCRdb called clonotypes with MiXCR, one entry per CDR3 protein. This sample has more than 650,000 distinct CDR3 sequences, with 6.1% found just once. The sample was naive T cells sorted from blood. These receptors all come from a young man in good health.

This clonotype was detected ten times or more. The genes are TRBV20-1 and TRBJ2-2; no clear D. There are 13 residues in the CDR3. Germline CDR1 is DFQATT and CDR2 is SNEGSKA (reference sequence). The V gene lost 1 base and the J gene lost 2 bases, with 5 bases spanning the gap. The CDR3 nucleotides read TGCAGTGCTAGAGTTGACAACACCGGGGAGCTGTTTTTT. Residues: CSARVDNTGELFF.

This clonotype was detected a few times. This chain joins TRBV3-1 and TRBJ1-1; D is uncertain. With 3 bases removed from V and 11 bases from J, the gap between germline ends came to 10 bases. CDR1 LGHDT and CDR2 YNNKEL come from the germline V gene (reference sequence). The CDR3 covers 11 residues. CDR3 nucleotide sequence: TGTGCCAGCAGCCAGCGGACGGCCGCTTTCTTT. Translated: CASSQRTAAFF. Drawing the rest from reference TRBV3-1 and TRBJ1-1, the complete variable domain is DTAVSQTPKYLVTQMGNDKSIKCEQNLGHDTMYWYKQDSKKFLKIMFSYNNKELIINETVPNRFSPKSPDKAHLNLHINSLELGDSAVYFCASSQRTAAFFGQGTRLTVV.

This clonotype occurred many times. The chain has TRBV12-5 and TRBJ2-5; 8 bases fit TRBD1. This CDR3 is 14 amino acids long. CDR1 is LGHNT and CDR2 is FRNRAP in the germline V gene. Trimming at V came to 6 bases and at J to 5 bases, leaving 8 bases not matched to a gene. CDR3 region: CASGPGQGAETQYF. The CDR3 DNA is TGTGCTAGTGGCCCAGGGCAGGGGGCCGAGACCCAGTACTTC. Full variable domain (missing parts from reference TRBV12-5 and TRBJ2-5): DARVTQTPRHKVTEMGQEVTMRCQPILGHNTVFWYRQTMMQGLELLAYFRNRAPLDDSGMPKDRFSAEMPDATLATLKIQPSEPRDSAVYFCASGPGQGAETQYFGPGTRLLVL.

This clonotype was counted only a few times. This sequence joins TRBV4-3 and TRBJ1-2; D not certain. This CDR3 is 13 amino acids long. Trimming left V 4 bases short and J 5 bases short, with 11 bases between. The germline V gene encodes CDR1 LGHNA and CDR2 YSLEER. The CDR3 region has the DNA TGCGCCAGCAGCCTAAGGGAAGGATATGGCTACACCTTC. Its protein is CASSLREGYGYTF.

The chain joins TRBV7-9 to TRBJ2-1, with a possible D match to TRBD1 (7 bases). The CDR3 spans 14 residues. Trimming shortened V by 6 bases and J by 16 bases, and 25 bases separated the two germline ends. The germline V gene encodes CDR1 SEHNR and CDR2 FQNEAQ (reference sequence). The chain's CDR3 is CASSPPISGGGQFF. The CDR3 DNA reads as TGTGCCAGCAGTCCCCCTATCTCAGGAGGGGGCCAATTCTTC.

The table lists this clonotype with many counts. The chain joins TRBV9 to TRBJ2-5, with unresolved D. Deletions cut 0 bases from V and 7 bases from J, with 13 bases between. From germline, CDR1 is SGDLS and CDR2 YYNGEE. This CDR3 spans 14 amino acids. CDR3 coding DNA: TGTGCCAGCAGCGTAGCTATAGGGCTAGGGACCCAGTACTTC. This encodes CASSVAIGLGTQYF. The variable domain in full, with the rest retrieved from reference TRBV9 and TRBJ2-5, is DSGVTQTPKHLITATGQRVTLRCSPRSGDLSVYWYQQSLDQGLQFLIQYYNGEERAKGNILERFSAQQFPDLHSELNLSSLELGDSALYFCASSVAIGLGTQYFGPGTRLLVL.

This clonotype was counted only a few times. The rearrangement uses TRBV7-2 and TRBJ2-7, with D perhaps assigned TRBD1 or TRBD2 (5 bases each). The V end was cut by 0 bases, the J end by 7 bases, with 13 bases between. The CDR3 contains 14 residues. Germline V gene data show CDR1 as SGHTA and CDR2 as FQGNSA. The DNA of the CDR3 is TGTGCCAGCAGCTTAGCTCCGGAATGGGGGGAGCAGTACGTC. It is translated as CASSLAPEWGEQYV.

This clonotype was counted many times. This chain connects TRBV9 to TRBJ1-1; TRBD1 matches at 8 bases. Per the germline V gene, CDR1 is SGDLS and CDR2 is YYNGEE. The length of the CDR3 is 15 residues. The junction had 5 bases not matched to a gene; V was cut back by 4 bases and J by 0 bases. This chain's CDR3 is CASSPPTGVNTEAFF. The CDR3 DNA is TGTGCCAGCAGCCCACCGACAGGGGTGAACACTGAAGCTTTCTTT.

On this clonotype: A much larger clone sits a single nucleotide away, making a read error possible. The chain joins TRBV3-1 to TRBJ2-3; 7 positions match TRBD1. Germline lookup yields CDR1 LGHDT and CDR2 YNNKEL (reference sequence). The CDR3 is made up of 16 amino acids. The chain's CDR3 is CAISPWDRASTDTQYF. The CDR3 DNA sequence: TGTGCCATCAGCCCCTGGGACAGAGCTAGCACAGATACGCAGTATTTT.